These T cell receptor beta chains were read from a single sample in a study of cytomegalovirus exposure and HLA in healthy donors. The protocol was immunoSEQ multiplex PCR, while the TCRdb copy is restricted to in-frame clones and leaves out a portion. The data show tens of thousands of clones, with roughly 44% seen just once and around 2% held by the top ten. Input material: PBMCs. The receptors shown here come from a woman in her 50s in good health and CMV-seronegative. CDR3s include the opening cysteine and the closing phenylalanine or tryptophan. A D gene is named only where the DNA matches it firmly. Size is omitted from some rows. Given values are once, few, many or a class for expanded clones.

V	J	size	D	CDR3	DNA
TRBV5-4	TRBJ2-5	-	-	CASSLGQMYQETQYF	TGTGCCAGCAGCTTGGGGCAGATGTACCAAGAGACCCAGTACTTC
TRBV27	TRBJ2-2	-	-	CASGSRQRNTGELFF	TGTGCCAGCGGAAGTAGACAGAGGAACACCGGGGAGCTGTTTTTT
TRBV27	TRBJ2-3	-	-	CASRPRAALEDTQYF	TGTGCCAGCAGACCCAGGGCCGCCCTGGAGGATACGCAGTATTTT
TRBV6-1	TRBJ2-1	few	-	CASSGWGGVDNEQFF	TGTGCCAGCAGTGGTTGGGGCGGGGTCGACAATGAGCAGTTCTTC
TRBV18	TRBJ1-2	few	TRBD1	CASSPGQGPYGYTF	TGTGCCAGCTCACCCGGACAGGGCCCTTATGGCTACACCTTC
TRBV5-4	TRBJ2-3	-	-	CASSLANRITDTQYF	TGTGCCAGCAGCTTGGCCAACAGGATCACAGATACGCAGTATTTT
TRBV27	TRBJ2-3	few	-	CASSLSRTDTQYF	TGTGCCAGCAGTTTAAGCCGCACAGATACGCAGTATTTT
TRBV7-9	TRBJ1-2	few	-	CASSHVKGWGYGYTF	TGTGCCAGCAGCCACGTAAAGGGGTGGGGCTATGGCTACACCTTC
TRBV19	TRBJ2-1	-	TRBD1	CASNIASGTGGGNEQFF	TGTGCCAGTAACATTGCCTCCGGGACAGGGGGAGGCAATGAGCAGTTCTTC
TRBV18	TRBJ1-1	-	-	CASSLRLDTEAFF	TGTGCCAGCTCGCTTAGACTGGACACTGAAGCTTTCTTT
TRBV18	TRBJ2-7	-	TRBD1	CASSLTGGGEQYF	TGTGCCAGCTCGCTTACAGGGGGCGGCGAGCAGTACTTC
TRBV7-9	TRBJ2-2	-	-	CASSLWGPGELFF	TGTGCCAGCAGCTTATGGGGGCCCGGGGAGCTGTTTTTT
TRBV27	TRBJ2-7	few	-	CASLYEQYF	TGTGCCAGCTTATACGAGCAGTACTTC
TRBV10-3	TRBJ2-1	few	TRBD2	CAISLAGTYNEQFF	TGTGCCATCAGTCTAGCGGGGACCTACAATGAGCAGTTCTTC
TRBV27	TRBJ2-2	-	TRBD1	CASTQGANTGELFF	TGTGCCAGCACCCAGGGGGCAAACACCGGGGAGCTGTTTTTT
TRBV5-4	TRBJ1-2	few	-	CASSLGAAGPNYGYTF	TGTGCCAGCAGCTTGGGGGCTGCGGGGCCGAACTATGGCTACACCTTC
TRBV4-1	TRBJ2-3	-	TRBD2	CASSQDNLAGVDTQYF	TGCGCCAGCAGCCAAGATAACCTAGCGGGAGTGGATACGCAGTATTTT
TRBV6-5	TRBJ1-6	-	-	CASNQGKGDSPLHF	TGTGCCAGCAATCAGGGTAAAGGAGATTCACCCCTCCACTTT
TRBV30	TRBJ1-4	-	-	CAWGRDNEKLFF	TGTGCCTGGGGGCGGGACAATGAAAAACTGTTTTTT
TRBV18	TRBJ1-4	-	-	CASSPTATNEKLFF	TGTGCCAGCTCACCGACAGCAACTAATGAAAAACTGTTTTTT
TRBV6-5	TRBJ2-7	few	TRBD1	CASRGTGGDYEQYF	TGTGCCAGCAGGGGAACAGGGGGCGATTACGAGCAGTACTTC
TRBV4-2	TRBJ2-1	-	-	CASSPGIRNEQFF	TGTGCCAGCAGTCCAGGGATTAGGAATGAGCAGTTCTTC
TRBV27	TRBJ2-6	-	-	CASSFRQPSGANVLTF	TGTGCCAGCAGTTTTCGACAGCCCTCTGGGGCCAACGTCCTGACTTTC
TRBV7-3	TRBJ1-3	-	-	CASSPDSGGNTIYF	TGTGCCAGCAGCCCCGACAGTGGGGGAAACACCATATATTTT
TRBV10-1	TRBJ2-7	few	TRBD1	CASSHVGTGDTYEQYF	TGCGCCAGCAGCCACGTTGGGACAGGCGATACCTACGAGCAGTACTTC
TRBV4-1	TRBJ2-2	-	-	CASRRFGGVPGELFF	TGCGCCAGCCGTCGATTTGGCGGGGTGCCCGGGGAGCTGTTTTTT
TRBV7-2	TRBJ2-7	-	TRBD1	CASSGDRGREQYF	TGTGCCAGCAGCGGGGACAGAGGGCGCGAGCAGTACTTC
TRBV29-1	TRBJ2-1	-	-	CSGQREWGAGEQFF	TGCAGCGGGCAGCGGGAATGGGGGGCTGGTGAGCAGTTCTTC
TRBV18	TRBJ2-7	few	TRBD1	CASSPMGTGQAVEQYF	TGTGCCAGCTCACCTATGGGGACAGGCCAGGCGGTGGAGCAGTACTTC
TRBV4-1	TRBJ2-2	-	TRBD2	CASSQGLSGRTGELFF	TGCGCCAGCAGCCAAGGACTCAGCGGGAGAACCGGGGAGCTGTTTTTT
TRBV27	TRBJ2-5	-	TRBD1	CASSLSPFGQGQETQYF	TGTGCCAGCAGTTTATCCCCATTCGGACAGGGGCAAGAGACCCAGTACTTC
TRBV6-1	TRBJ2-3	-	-	CASSVGHRADTQYF	TGTGCCAGCAGTGTGGGACATCGGGCAGATACGCAGTATTTT
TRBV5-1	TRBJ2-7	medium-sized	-	CASSLGTSDEQYF	TGCGCCAGCAGCTTGGGCACTAGTGACGAGCAGTACTTC
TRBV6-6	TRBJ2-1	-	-	CASSYRRGGVDNEQFF	TGTGCCAGCAGTTACCGGCGGGGAGGTGTTGACAATGAGCAGTTCTTC
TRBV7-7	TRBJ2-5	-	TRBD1	CASSLGLGQETQYF	TGTGCCAGCAGCTTAGGGTTGGGACAGGAGACCCAGTACTTC
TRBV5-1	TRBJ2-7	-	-	CASSLGGSLHEQYF	TGCGCCAGCAGCTTGGGGGGCTCCCTCCACGAGCAGTACTTC
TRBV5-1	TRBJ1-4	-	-	CASSLDGFNEKLFF	TGCGCCAGCAGCTTGGACGGGTTTAATGAAAAACTGTTTTTT
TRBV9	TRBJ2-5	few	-	CASSVGGAYTETQYF	TGTGCCAGCAGCGTAGGGGGCGCTTATACCGAGACCCAGTACTTC
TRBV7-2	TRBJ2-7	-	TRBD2	CASSLGTSVIEQYF	TGTGCCAGCAGCTTAGGGACTAGCGTGATCGAGCAGTACTTC
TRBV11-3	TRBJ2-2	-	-	CASSLSLTPLVYTGELFF	TGTGCCAGCAGCTTAAGCCTAACCCCACTAGTATACACCGGGGAGCTGTTTTTT
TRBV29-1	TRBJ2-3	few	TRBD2	CSVGGGSSIPAAQYF	TGCAGCGTTGGGGGGGGTTCTAGCATCCCTGCGGCGCAGTATTTT
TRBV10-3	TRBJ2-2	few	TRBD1	CAISVGLSGTGETGELFF	TGTGCCATCAGTGTTGGATTATCAGGGACAGGGGAAACCGGGGAGCTGTTTTTT
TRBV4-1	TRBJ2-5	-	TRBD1	CASSQPVTGRQETQYF	TGCGCCAGCAGCCAACCTGTGACAGGGAGACAAGAGACCCAGTACTTC
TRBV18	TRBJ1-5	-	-	CASSPTGGRNQPQHF	TGTGCCAGCTCACCCACGGGGGGCCGCAATCAGCCCCAGCATTTT
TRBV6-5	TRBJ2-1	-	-	CASRTGDNEQFF	TGTGCCAGCCGCACCGGAGACAATGAGCAGTTCTTC
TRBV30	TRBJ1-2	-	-	CAWSRGTYYGYTF	TGTGCCTGGAGTCGGGGGACCTACTATGGCTACACCTTC
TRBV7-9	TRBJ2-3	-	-	CASSAWARDTQYF	TGTGCCAGCAGCGCCTGGGCCCGGGATACGCAGTATTTT
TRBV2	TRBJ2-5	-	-	CASNSGSGRETQYF	TGTGCCAGCAACAGCGGGTCCGGGCGTGAGACCCAGTACTTC
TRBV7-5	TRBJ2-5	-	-	CVRVAELSSAIPQQPRYSQKTQYF	TGTGTCAGAGTTGCCGAACTATCTAGCGCAATCCCCCAACAACCCCGGTACAGCCAGAAGACCCAGTACTTC
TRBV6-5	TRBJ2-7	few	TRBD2	CASAVGSGSLKQYF	TGTGCCAGCGCAGTTGGAAGCGGGAGTTTAAAGCAGTACTTC
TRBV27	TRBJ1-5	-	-	CASSLQGNSNQPQHF	TGTGCCAGCAGTTTACAGGGGAATAGCAATCAGCCCCAGCATTTT
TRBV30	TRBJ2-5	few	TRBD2	CAWSPWTSGIQETQYF	TGTGCCTGGAGTCCATGGACTAGCGGGATCCAAGAGACCCAGTACTTC
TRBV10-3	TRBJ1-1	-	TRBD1	CAISESQGDTEAFF	TGTGCCATCAGTGAATCACAGGGGGACACTGAAGCTTTCTTT
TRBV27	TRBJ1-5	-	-	CASSLSGQAYSNQPQHF	TGTGCCAGCAGTTTATCTGGGCAGGCATATAGCAATCAGCCCCAGCATTTT
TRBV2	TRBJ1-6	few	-	CASSRQFSPLHF	TGTGCCAGCTCCAGACAATTTTCACCCCTCCACTTT
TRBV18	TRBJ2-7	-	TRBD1	CASSPGTGPTYEQYF	TGTGCCAGCTCACCAGGGACAGGGCCTACCTACGAGCAGTACTTC
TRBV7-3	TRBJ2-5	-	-	CASSSGHKETQYF	TGTGCCAGCAGCTCAGGACACAAAGAGACCCAGTACTTC
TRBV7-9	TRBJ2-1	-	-	CASSLGLSDNEQFF	TGTGCCAGCAGCTTAGGGTTAAGCGACAATGAGCAGTTCTTC
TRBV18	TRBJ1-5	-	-	CASSPGQDEGPQHF	TGTGCCAGCTCACCAGGGCAGGACGAGGGGCCCCAGCATTTT
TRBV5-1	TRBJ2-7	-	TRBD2	CASTGLAGDEQYF	TGCGCCAGCACGGGACTAGCGGGAGACGAGCAGTACTTC